This T cell receptor (beta chain) stems from a study of blood T cell repertoires in COVID-19. Study background: Samples representing acute and convalescent COVID-19 were sourced from the United States, Italy and Spain. From T cells, B-cell-depleted T cells, or PBMCs came the material, which was cDNA or gDNA.

TCRdb's table, derived via immunoSEQ multiplex PCR, lists solely in-frame clones and lacks some. The table lists approximately 670,000 clones, more than 80% of them singletons. Germline-derived CDR1 and CDR2 are MNHEY and SVGAGI. The CDR3 is made up of 14 amino acids. V gave up 10 bases and J gave up 1 base; unmatched junction bases: 7. The chain uses TRBV6-5 and TRBJ1-5, with TRBD1 identical over 7 bases. Sequences were obtained from peripheral blood. This clonotype was obtained from a woman younger than 35 with acute or convalescent COVID-19. The DNA of the CDR3 is TGTGCCACCCTGGAGGGACAGAGCAATCAGCCCCAGCATTTT. As protein: CATLEGQSNQPQHF.